One sample yielded the 19 T cell receptor beta chains listed below, sequenced in a study of cytomegalovirus exposure and HLA in healthy donors. The protocol was immunoSEQ multiplex PCR, while the TCRdb copy is restricted to in-frame clones and leaves out a portion. The sample holds 50,000 or so clones; more than 85% are singletons and the top ten take around 2.2%. Input material: PBMCs. These receptor sequences come from a woman between 25 and 40 years old in good health and CMV-seronegative.

The chain combines TRBV5-1 with TRBJ2-2; TRBD2 matches 7 bases. CDR1 and CDR2 from the germline V gene are SGHRS and YFSETQ. The CDR3 contains 13 residues. J lost 7 bases, V lost 2 bases, and 2 bases had no gene match. CDR3: CASSFGGNGELFF. CDR3 DNA sequence: TGCGCCAGCAGCTTCGGGGGGAACGGGGAGCTGTTTTTT.

The chain couples TRBV4-3 to TRBJ1-2; D is ambiguous. This CDR3 region has 12 residues. Germline V CDR1 and CDR2: LGHNA, YSLEER. The ends were cut back, 1 base at V and 7 bases at J, with 7 bases in the middle. The CDR3 DNA is TGCGCCAGCAGCCAAGGACATGTTGGCTACACCTTC. As protein: CASSQGHVGYTF.

The rearrangement uses TRBV27 and TRBJ1-4; tentative D call: TRBD1 (6 bases). In germline, CDR1 is MNHEY, CDR2 SMNVEV (reference sequence). The length of the CDR3 is 16 residues. Trimming stripped 2 bases from V and 6 bases from J, with 16 bases between. CDR3 sequence: CASSLVAQGGDEKLFF. The CDR3 DNA sequence: TGTGCCAGCAGTTTAGTTGCACAGGGCGGCGATGAAAAACTGTTTTTT.

This chain connects TRBV19 to TRBJ1-1, with D unclear. This CDR3 has 13 residues. V lost 3 bases and J lost 3, with 8 bases in between. CDR1 and CDR2 (germline): LNHDA, SQIVND (reference sequence). The CDR3 sequence: CASSIRTDTEAFF. The CDR3 DNA reads TGTGCCAGTAGTATTCGTACGGACACTGAAGCTTTCTTT.

This chain links TRBV19 with TRBJ2-2; a possible D gene is TRBD1 (5 bases). The ends were cut back, 5 bases at V and 1 base at J, with 11 bases in the middle. The CDR3 loop spans 15 amino acids. Looked up from germline, CDR1 is LNHDA and CDR2 is SQIVND (reference sequence). CDR3 in DNA: TGTGCCAGTAGTCAGGGTCAGGTGAACACCGGGGAGCTGTTTTTT. It yields the protein CASSQGQVNTGELFF.

The CDR3 DNA sequence: TGTGCCAGCTCTAAGGACAGGGATTATGGCTACACCTTC. Its protein is CASSKDRDYGYTF. The chain recombines TRBV18 with TRBJ1-2; TRBD1 matches 8 bases. The CDR3 consists of 13 residues. Trimming took 6 bases from V and 5 from J; bases not matched to a gene: 5. Germline CDR1 reads KGHSH; CDR2 reads LQKENI.

This sequence joins TRBV6-6 and TRBJ1-1; no clear D. V lost 5 bases and J 6 bases, leaving 7 bases between the germline ends. The germline CDR1 and CDR2 sequences are MNHNY and SVGAGI (reference sequence). This CDR3 is built from 11 residues. The CDR3 DNA reads as TGTGCCAGCAGTCCCGCAGCTGAAGCTTTCTTT. Translation: CASSPAAEAFF.

This chain connects TRBV10-1 to TRBJ2-3; tentative D call: TRBD1 (6 bases). The V and J ends lost 3 bases and 5 bases respectively, with 12 bases between them. The germline gives CDR1 WNHNN, CDR2 SYGVQD (reference sequence). This CDR3 has 14 residues. Here the CDR3 DNA reads TGCGCCAGCAGTGATTCAGGGGTGGGAGATACGCAGTATTTT. Residues: CASSDSGVGDTQYF.

The chain couples TRBV2 to TRBJ1-2; 8 bases map to TRBD1. Germline V gene sequence: CDR1 SNHLY, CDR2 FYNNEI. The CDR3 is 13 amino acids. Germline trimming cut 7 bases from V and 8 bases from J; bases unmatched to any gene: 9. The CDR3 region is CASKTGESKGYTF. Here the CDR3 DNA reads TGTGCCAGCAAGACAGGGGAGTCGAAAGGCTACACCTTC.

This chain uses TRBV7-9 with TRBJ2-5; D may be TRBD2 (5 bases). Trimming shortened V by 5 bases and J by 11 bases, and 27 bases separated the two germline ends. The CDR3 runs to 16 residues. Per the germline V gene, CDR1 is SEHNR and CDR2 is FQNEAQ (reference sequence). The CDR3 spells CASSPPDSRIYNEQYF. CDR3 DNA sequence: TGTGCCAGCAGCCCTCCGGACTCACGGATCTACAATGAGCAGTACTTC.

The V gene is TRBV30, the J gene TRBJ1-5, with 10 bases lining up with TRBD1. Germline CDR1 GTSNPN, CDR2 SVGIG (reference sequence). Trimming removed 4 bases from V and 7 bases from J; junction bases left unmatched: 13. This CDR3 contains 16 residues. For the CDR3, the DNA is TGTGCCTGGAAAGAAGGCAAGACAGGGGGCTGGCAGCCCCAGCATTTT. Protein sequence: CAWKEGKTGGWQPQHF.

Written as DNA, the CDR3 is TGTGCCAGCAGTGAACTGCCAGGGGGGAGGACTGAAGCTTTCTTT. Translated: CASSELPGGRTEAFF. The V and J genes are TRBV25-1 and TRBJ1-1, with TRBD1 matching over 7 bases. The CDR3 loop spans 15 amino acids. Germline loops: CDR1 MGHDK, CDR2 SYGVNS. V dropped 2 bases and J dropped 5; count of bases not matched to a gene: 8.

V and J are TRBV2 and TRBJ2-7, with TRBD1 matching 10 bases. The CDR3 totals 16 residues. Germline CDR1 and CDR2: SNHLY and FYNNEI. J was trimmed by 0 bases and V by 7 bases; bases with no gene match: 9. CDR3 in DNA: TGTGCCAGCATTGACCCGGGACAGGGGCTCTCCTACGAGCAGTACTTC. Its translation is CASIDPGQGLSYEQYF.

The V gene is TRBV27, the J gene TRBJ2-7, with D maybe TRBD2 (7 bases). The V gene lost 5 bases and the J gene lost 2 bases, with 19 bases spanning the gap. CDR3 length equals 16 residues. Germline V CDR1 and CDR2: MNHEY, SMNVEV (reference sequence). The CDR3 sequence: CASSPSAGGRAYEQYF. The CDR3 DNA reads TGTGCCAGCAGTCCATCAGCCGGGGGGCGAGCCTACGAGCAGTACTTC.

This chain uses TRBV6-6 with TRBJ2-5; 11 bases line up with TRBD1. Trimming cost V 4 bases and J 5 bases; bases outside gene matches: 9. From germline, CDR1 is MNHNY and CDR2 SVGAGI (reference sequence). The length of the CDR3 is 16 residues. CDR3 loop: CASSFGQGAMGETQYF. CDR3 nucleotide sequence: TGTGCCAGCAGTTTCGGACAGGGGGCGATGGGGGAGACCCAGTACTTC.

This sequence joins TRBV6-5 and TRBJ1-2; 9 nucleotides align to TRBD1. The CDR3 spans 14 residues. The V gene's germline CDR1 is MNHEY and CDR2 SVGAGI. Trimming at V came to 4 bases and at J to 2 bases, leaving 2 bases not matched to a gene. The CDR3 nucleotides are TGTGCCAGCAGTTCCGGGACAGGGAACTATGGCTACACCTTC. It codes for CASSSGTGNYGYTF.

V usage is TRBV5-1 and J usage is TRBJ2-3; 7 bases are a match to TRBD2. Germline V lookup: CDR1 SGHRS, CDR2 YFSETQ. The CDR3 is made up of 10 amino acids. V gave up 4 bases and J gave up 15 bases; unmatched junction bases: 5. DNA for the CDR3: TGCGCCAGCAGCGGAGGGACTATCTATTTT. Its translation: CASSGGTIYF.

The chain is built from TRBV27 and TRBJ2-7, with TRBD1 identical over 7 bases. Per germline, CDR1 MNHEY and CDR2 SMNVEV (reference sequence). J gave up 6 bases and V 5 bases, and 13 bases lay outside the gene matches. This CDR3 is built from 15 residues. The CDR3: CASSPLQGSASEQYF. The CDR3 DNA sequence: TGTGCCAGCAGTCCCTTACAGGGGTCGGCGTCCGAGCAGTACTTC.

V and J are TRBV28 and TRBJ1-4; a weak D match, TRBD1 (5 bases). The CDR3 length is 16 residues. V lost 4 bases, J lost 0 bases, and 12 bases lay in between. Germline loops: CDR1 MDHEN, CDR2 SYDVKM. CDR3 DNA sequence: TGTGCCAGCAGTTCCCCAACAGGACCAACTAATGAAAAACTGTTTTTT. Amino acid sequence: CASSSPTGPTNEKLFF.